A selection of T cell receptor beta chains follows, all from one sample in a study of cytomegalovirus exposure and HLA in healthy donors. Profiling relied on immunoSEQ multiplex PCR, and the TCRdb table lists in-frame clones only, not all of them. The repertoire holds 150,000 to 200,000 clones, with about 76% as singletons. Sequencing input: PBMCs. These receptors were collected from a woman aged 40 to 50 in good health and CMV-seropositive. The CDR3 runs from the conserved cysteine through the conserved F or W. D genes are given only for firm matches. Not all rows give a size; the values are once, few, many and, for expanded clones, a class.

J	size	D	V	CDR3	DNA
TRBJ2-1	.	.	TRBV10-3	CAISGREGGYNEQFF	TGTGCCATCAGTGGCAGGGAGGGGGGTTACAATGAGCAGTTCTTC
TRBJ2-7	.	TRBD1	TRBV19	CASSTWTGIYEQYF	TGTGCCAGTAGTACCTGGACAGGGATCTACGAGCAGTACTTC
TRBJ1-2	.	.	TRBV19	CASSIDADRLRGYTF	TGTGCCAGTAGTATAGATGCCGACAGGCTGCGGGGCTACACCTTC
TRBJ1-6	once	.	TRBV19	CASSIGQYNSPLHF	TGTGCCAGTAGTATAGGACAGTATAATTCACCCCTCCACTTT
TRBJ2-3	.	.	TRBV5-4	CAIRGGYGTDTQYF	TGTGCCATAAGGGGGGGGTACGGCACAGATACGCAGTATTTT
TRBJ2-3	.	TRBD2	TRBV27	CASSLGASGGLIPDTQYF	TGTGCCAGCAGCTTAGGGGCTAGCGGGGGGCTTATCCCAGATACGCAGTATTTT
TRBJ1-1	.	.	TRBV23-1	CASSRKGPGSFF	TGCGCCAGCAGTCGAAAAGGACCAGGGTCTTTCTTT
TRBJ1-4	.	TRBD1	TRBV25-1	CASGGQGAGEKLFF	TGTGCCAGCGGGGGACAGGGGGCGGGGGAAAAACTGTTTTTT
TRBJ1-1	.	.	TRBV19	CASSILADTEAFF	TGTGCCAGTAGTATACTCGCAGACACTGAAGCTTTCTTT
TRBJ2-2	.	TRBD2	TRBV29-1	CSVMGLAGEAGELFF	TGCAGCGTCATGGGACTAGCGGGAGAAGCCGGGGAGCTGTTTTTT
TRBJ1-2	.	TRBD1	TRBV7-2	CASSLAPGGTYGYTF	TGTGCCAGCAGCTTAGCGCCAGGGGGCACGTATGGCTACACCTTC
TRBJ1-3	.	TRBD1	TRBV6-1	CASRQGAGNTIYF	TGTGCCAGCAGGCAGGGGGCTGGAAACACCATATATTTT
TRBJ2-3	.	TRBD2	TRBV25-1	CASSELSGSSTDTQYF	TGTGCCAGCAGTGAGCTTAGCGGGTCTAGCACAGATACGCAGTATTTT
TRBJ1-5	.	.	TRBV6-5	CASSRREGEQPQHF	TGTGCCAGCAGTAGACGTGAGGGGGAGCAGCCCCAGCATTTT
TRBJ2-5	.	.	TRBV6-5	CASSYRGWETQYF	TGTGCCAGCAGTTATCGGGGTTGGGAGACCCAGTACTTC
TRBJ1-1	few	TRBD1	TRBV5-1	CASSPYDRVNTEAFF	TGCGCCAGCAGCCCGTACGACAGGGTGAACACTGAAGCTTTCTTT
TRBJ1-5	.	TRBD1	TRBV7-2	CASSWDRGNQPQHF	TGTGCCAGCAGCTGGGACAGGGGCAATCAGCCCCAGCATTTT
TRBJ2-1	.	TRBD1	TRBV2	CASRDRDRVGEFF	TGTGCCAGCAGAGACCGGGACAGGGTCGGGGAGTTCTTC
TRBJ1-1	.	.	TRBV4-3	CASSLRVDTEAFF	TGCGCCAGCAGCCTTCGGGTAGACACTGAAGCTTTCTTT
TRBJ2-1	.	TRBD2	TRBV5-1	CASSLVLAGGPHEQFF	TGCGCCAGCAGCTTGGTTTTAGCGGGAGGGCCCCATGAGCAGTTCTTC